This T cell receptor (beta chain) was identified in a study of T cell responses to AZD1222 COVID-19 vaccine. Trimming at V came to 3 bases and at J to 2 bases, leaving 6 bases not matched to a gene. Germline V gene lookup returns CDR1 WNHNN and CDR2 SYGVQD (reference sequence). The CDR3 length is 17 residues. The protocol was immunoSEQ multiplex PCR, while the TCRdb copy is restricted to in-frame clones and leaves out a portion. The sample holds some 150,000 clones, approximately 95% seen once. This chain uses TRBV10-1 with TRBJ2-2; the match to TRBD1 covers 10 bases. The input for sequencing was peripheral blood, taken on day 0 of AZD1222 vaccination. The sequence was collected from an adult in good health. The CDR3 nucleotides are TGCGCCAGCAGTGATCCGGGACAGGGGTTCAACACCGGGGAGCTGTTTTTT. Amino acids: CASSDPGQGFNTGELFF.